This T cell receptor beta chain originates from a study of shared clonotypes between healthy human individuals. Study in general: The cohort had a couple of women and a few men, ages 18 to 49. Plates per donor: three CD4 naive, three CD4 memory, two CD8 naive, one CD8 memory.

Naive-designated CD8 cells lacked CD45RO, were positively enriched for CCR7, and omitted terminally differentiated effector memory CD45RA+ cells. With respect to this clone: Its antigen is unknown.

The authors loaded roughly 200 ng DNA, 30,000 to 35,000 T cell genomes, into sorted-subset replicate PCRs. The table came from immunoSEQ multiplex PCR; TCRdb's copy has only in-frame clones and leaves some out. The table shows 1.5 million to 2.5 million clones, with about 95% occurring only once. Overall study findings and caveats: The study's rarefaction showed incomplete sorted-subset sequencing despite large depth.

CDR3 length equals 13 residues. V lost 8 bases, J lost 6 bases, and 16 bases lay in between. Germline-derived CDR1 and CDR2 are SGHVS and FQNEAQ. The TCR originated in a man younger than 35 in good health. The sample was naive CD8+ T cells sorted from blood. The chain carries TRBV7-8 and TRBJ1-1, with a tentative D call TRBD1 (5 bases). The chain's CDR3 is CASAALPGAEAFF. The CDR3 nucleotides read TGTGCCAGCGCAGCCTTACCGGGGGCTGAAGCTTTCTTT.